This entry features one T cell receptor (beta chain) sequence. V was pared by 3 bases and J by 5 bases, with 6 bases of the junction left unmatched. Germline values: CDR1 SGHTS, CDR2 YDEGEE. The CDR3 totals 14 residues. Authors' processing steps: Reference gene primers were amplified, and this amplification served to estimate nucleated cell counts. The data were produced by immunoSEQ multiplex PCR, yet TCRdb's version contains in-frame clones alone and is incomplete. V, J and clone size reflect that table, while D and trimming were determined from the DNA. The table shows hundreds of thousands of clones, with approximately 80% occurring only once. This sample is part of a study of blood T cell repertoires in COVID-19. The overall study: Acute-phase and convalescent COVID-19 samples originated in the United States, Italy and Spain. PBMCs, B-cell-depleted T cells, or T cells were the source of the cDNA or gDNA that made up the material.

This TCR came from a woman older than 75 with acute or convalescent COVID-19. The J gene is TRBJ2-7, the V gene TRBV5-8; 9 bases map to TRBD1. Sequencing was done on a sample of peripheral blood. CDR3 region: CASSSGQGLNEQYF. CDR3 nucleotides: TGTGCCAGCAGCTCGGGACAGGGATTAAACGAGCAGTACTTC.